Sequencing of this T cell receptor beta chain was carried out in a study of T cells in Graves' hyperthyroidism and ophthalmopathy. Study results and caveats: Onset of ophthalmopathy came a median 6.5 months after the model predicted it.

This clonotype has ten or more counts. Its target is unknown. CDR3 length: 12 amino acids. In germline, CDR1 is PRHDT, CDR2 FYEKMQ (reference sequence). Trimming took 6 bases from V and 9 from J, leaving 12 bases between them. RNA transcripts were the template for amplifying TCR beta CDR3 regions. A first-round RT-PCR of the TCR CDR3 used the HTBI primer set. Each CDR3 protein is one row after TCRdb ran MiXCR on the multiplex PCR reads. Here the sample spans roughly 330,000 distinct CDR3 sequences, around 16% being singletons. The clonotype was recovered from a man in his thirties or forties with Graves' hyperthyroidism. The chain is built from TRBV13 and TRBJ1-5; D perhaps matches TRBD1 (5 bases). What was sequenced was blood. The DNA for the CDR3 is TGTGCCAGCAGTTTCCAGAGGGGGCCCCAGCATTTT. Protein: CASSFQRGPQHF.